This T cell receptor beta chain was recovered during a study of control samples from healthy donors and cancer patients. Some clones are missing from TCRdb's copy, which holds only in-frame ones; the method was immunoSEQ multiplex PCR. The table lists about 71,000 clones, over 85% of them singletons. This CDR3 comprises 15 residues. V dropped 4 bases and J dropped 3 bases, with 16 bases sitting between them. Looked up from germline, CDR1 is SGHKS and CDR2 is YYEKEE (reference sequence). Sequencing was carried out using PBMCs. This receptor was identified in a man aged 55 to 70 with lung cancer. This chain joins TRBV5-5 and TRBJ1-2; D is unclear. This chain's CDR3 is CASSPDGQVYYGYTF. CDR3 DNA: TGTGCCAGCAGCCCCGACGGGCAGGTATACTATGGCTACACCTTC.